This TCR beta chain was documented in a study of blood T cell repertoires in COVID-19. Study information: PBMCs, B-cell-depleted T cells, or T cells were the source of the cDNA or gDNA that made up the material.

V lost 5 bases to trimming and J lost 6 bases; unmatched junction nucleotides: 2. The CDR3 consists of 11 residues. Germline V gene lookup returns CDR1 SQVTM and CDR2 ANQGSEA. This clone has only one observation. How the authors handled the data: Amplified reference gene primers provided the basis for estimating nucleated cell counts. Sequencing was performed with immunoSEQ multiplex PCR; in TCRdb, only in-frame clones are kept and a portion is missing. For V, J and clone size, that table is used; D and trimming come from the DNA. The profile shows roughly 74,000 clones, approximately 90% of them singletons.

What was sequenced was peripheral blood. The source is a man aged 65-85 years with active or convalescent COVID-19. The gene calls are TRBV29-1 and TRBJ1-1; 8 bases map to TRBD1. The CDR3 is CSVQGAAEAFF. The CDR3 DNA reads as TGCAGCGTTCAGGGGGCTGCTGAAGCTTTCTTT.